This T cell receptor beta chain was recorded in a study of blood T cells in healthy people across ages. The germline V and J ends were trimmed by 4 bases and 4 bases, with 9 bases remaining between them. The germline CDR1 and CDR2 sequences are SGHRS and YFSETQ. The CDR3 contains 13 residues. A J-beta primer mix and a sample-barcoded 5' primer were used in a second PCR of roughly 6 to 12 cycles. TCRdb re-analysed the 5' RACE reads in MiXCR, keeping a single row per CDR3 protein. The data hold about 1.4 million distinct CDR3 sequences, with roughly 59% observed a single time. The chain employs TRBV5-1 and TRBJ1-3, with D possibly matching TRBD1 (5 bases). This TCR derives from a man in his late teens or twenties in good health. Sequenced sample: blood. The CDR3 reads CASSRDGGNTIYF. The CDR3 DNA is TGCGCCAGCAGCCGGGACGGAGGAAACACCATATATTTT.